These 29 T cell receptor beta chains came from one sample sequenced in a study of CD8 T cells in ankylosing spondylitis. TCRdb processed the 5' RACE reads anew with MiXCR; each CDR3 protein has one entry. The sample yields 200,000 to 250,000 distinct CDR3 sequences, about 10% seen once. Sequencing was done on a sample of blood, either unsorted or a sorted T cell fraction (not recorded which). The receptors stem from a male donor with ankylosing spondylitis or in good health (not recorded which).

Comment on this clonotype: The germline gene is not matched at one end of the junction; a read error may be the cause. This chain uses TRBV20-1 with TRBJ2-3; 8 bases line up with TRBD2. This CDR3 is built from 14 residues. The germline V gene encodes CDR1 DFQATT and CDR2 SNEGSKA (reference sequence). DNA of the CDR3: TGCAGTGCTAGAAAACGGGGGGGCACCGATACGCAGTATTTT. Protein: CSARKRGGTDTQYF.

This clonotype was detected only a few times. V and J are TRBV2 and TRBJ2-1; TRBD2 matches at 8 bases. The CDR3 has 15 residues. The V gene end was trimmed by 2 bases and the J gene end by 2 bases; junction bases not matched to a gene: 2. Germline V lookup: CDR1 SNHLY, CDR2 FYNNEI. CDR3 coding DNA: TGTGCCAGCAGTGAAAGCGGGGGAGCCTACAATGAGCAGTTCTTC. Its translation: CASSESGGAYNEQFF. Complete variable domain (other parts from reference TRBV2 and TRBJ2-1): EPEVTQTPSHQVTQMGQEVILRCVPISNHLYFYWYRQILGQKVEFLVSFYNNEISEKSEIFDDQFSVERPDGSNFTLKIRSTKLEDSAMYFCASSESGGAYNEQFFGPGTRLTVL.

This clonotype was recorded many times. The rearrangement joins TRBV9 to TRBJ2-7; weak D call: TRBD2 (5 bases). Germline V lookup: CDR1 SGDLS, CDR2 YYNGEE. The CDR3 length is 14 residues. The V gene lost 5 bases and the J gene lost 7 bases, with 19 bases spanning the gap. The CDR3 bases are TGTGCCAGCAGTCCCAGAGGGTCCAGCAGGGAGCAGTACTTC. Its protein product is CASSPRGSSREQYF.

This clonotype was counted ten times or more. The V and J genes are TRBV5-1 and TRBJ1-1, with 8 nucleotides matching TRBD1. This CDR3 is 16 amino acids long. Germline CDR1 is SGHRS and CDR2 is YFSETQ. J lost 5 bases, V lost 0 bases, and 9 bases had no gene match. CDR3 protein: CASSLGGTGRLTEAFF. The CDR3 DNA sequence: TGCGCCAGCAGCTTGGGGGGGACAGGCCGTTTGACTGAAGCTTTCTTT.

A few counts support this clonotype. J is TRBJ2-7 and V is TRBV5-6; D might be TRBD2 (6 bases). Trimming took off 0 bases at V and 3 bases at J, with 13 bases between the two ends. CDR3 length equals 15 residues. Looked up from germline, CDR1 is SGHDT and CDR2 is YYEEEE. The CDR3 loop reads CASSLGSRGLYEQYF. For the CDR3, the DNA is TGTGCCAGCAGCTTGGGTAGTCGGGGACTCTACGAGCAGTACTTC.

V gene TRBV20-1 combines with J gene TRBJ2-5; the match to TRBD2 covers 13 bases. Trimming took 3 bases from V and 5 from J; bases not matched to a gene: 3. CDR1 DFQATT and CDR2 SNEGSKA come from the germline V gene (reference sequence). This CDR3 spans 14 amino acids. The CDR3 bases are TGCAGTGCTAGGGGGACTAGCGGGGACGAGACCCAGTACTTC. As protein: CSARGTSGDETQYF.

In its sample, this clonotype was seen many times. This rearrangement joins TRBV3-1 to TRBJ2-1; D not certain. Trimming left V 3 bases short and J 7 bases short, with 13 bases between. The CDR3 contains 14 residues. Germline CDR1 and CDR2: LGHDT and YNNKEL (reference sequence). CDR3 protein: CASSQDGLWNEQFF. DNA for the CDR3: TGTGCCAGCAGCCAGGATGGCCTTTGGAATGAGCAGTTCTTC.

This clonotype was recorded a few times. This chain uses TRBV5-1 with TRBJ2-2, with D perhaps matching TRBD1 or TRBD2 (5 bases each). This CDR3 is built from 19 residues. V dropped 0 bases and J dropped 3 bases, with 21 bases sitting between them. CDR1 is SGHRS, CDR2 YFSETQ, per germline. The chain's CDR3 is CASSLAPFRGLGDTGELFF. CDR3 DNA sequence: TGCGCCAGCAGCTTGGCCCCTTTTAGGGGCCTCGGGGACACCGGGGAGCTGTTTTTT.

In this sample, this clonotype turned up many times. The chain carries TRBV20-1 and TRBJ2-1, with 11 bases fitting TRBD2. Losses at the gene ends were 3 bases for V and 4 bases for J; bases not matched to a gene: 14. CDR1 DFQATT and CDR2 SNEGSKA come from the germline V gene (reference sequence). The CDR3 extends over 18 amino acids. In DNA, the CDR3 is TGCAGTGCTAGCAATCTAGCGGGGGGACCCTGGACGTACAATGAGCAGTTCTTC. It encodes CSASNLAGGPWTYNEQFF.

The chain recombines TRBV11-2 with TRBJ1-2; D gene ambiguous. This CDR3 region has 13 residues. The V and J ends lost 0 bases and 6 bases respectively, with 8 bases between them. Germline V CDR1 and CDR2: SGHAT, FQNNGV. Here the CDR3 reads CASSLDLRNGYTF. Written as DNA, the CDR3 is TGTGCCAGCAGCTTAGATTTGCGGAATGGCTACACCTTC.

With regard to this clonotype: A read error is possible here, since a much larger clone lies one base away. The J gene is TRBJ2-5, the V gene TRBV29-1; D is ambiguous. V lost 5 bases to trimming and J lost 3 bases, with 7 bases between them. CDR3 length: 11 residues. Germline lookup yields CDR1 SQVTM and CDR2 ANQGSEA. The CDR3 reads CSVKLKETQYF. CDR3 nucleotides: TGCAGCGTTAAACTAAAAGAGACCCAGTACTTC.

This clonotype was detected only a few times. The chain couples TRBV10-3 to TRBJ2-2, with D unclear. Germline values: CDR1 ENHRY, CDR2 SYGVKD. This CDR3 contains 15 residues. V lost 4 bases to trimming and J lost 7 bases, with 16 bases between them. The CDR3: CAISGSPQGSGELFF. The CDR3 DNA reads TGTGCCATCAGTGGCTCACCACAAGGCAGCGGGGAGCTGTTTTTT.

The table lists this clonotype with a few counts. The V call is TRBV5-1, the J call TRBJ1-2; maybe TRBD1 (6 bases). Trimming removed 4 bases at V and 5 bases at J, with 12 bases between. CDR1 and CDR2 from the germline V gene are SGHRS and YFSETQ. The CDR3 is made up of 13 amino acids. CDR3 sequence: CASSPTGRYGYTF. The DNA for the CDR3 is TGCGCCAGCAGCCCGACAGGTCGGTATGGCTACACCTTC.

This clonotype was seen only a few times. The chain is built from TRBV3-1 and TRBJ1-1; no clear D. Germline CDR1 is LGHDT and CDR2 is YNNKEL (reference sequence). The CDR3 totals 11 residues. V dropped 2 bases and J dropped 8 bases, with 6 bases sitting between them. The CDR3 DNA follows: TGTGCCAGCAGCCAAACTCGCGAAGCTTTCTTT. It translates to CASSQTREAFF.

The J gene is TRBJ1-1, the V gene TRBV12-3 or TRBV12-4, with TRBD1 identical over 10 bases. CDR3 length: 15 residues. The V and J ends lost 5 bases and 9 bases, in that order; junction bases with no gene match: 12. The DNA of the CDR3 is TGTGCCAGCAGTCCGCGGGACAGGGGAGGGTACCAAGCTTTCTTT. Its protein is CASSPRDRGGYQAFF.

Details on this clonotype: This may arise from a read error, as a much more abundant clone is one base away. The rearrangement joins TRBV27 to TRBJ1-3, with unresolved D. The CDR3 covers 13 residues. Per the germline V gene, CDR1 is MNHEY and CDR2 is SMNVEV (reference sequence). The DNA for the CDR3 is TGTGCCAGCAGCGATATCTCTGGAAACACCATATGTTTT. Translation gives CASSDISGNTICF.

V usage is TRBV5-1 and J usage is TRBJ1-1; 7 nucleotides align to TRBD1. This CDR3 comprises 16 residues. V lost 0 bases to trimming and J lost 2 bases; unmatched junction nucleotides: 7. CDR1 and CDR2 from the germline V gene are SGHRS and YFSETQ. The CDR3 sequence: CASSLAEGQLNTEAFF. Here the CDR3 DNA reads TGCGCCAGCAGCTTGGCCGAGGGACAGCTAAACACTGAAGCTTTCTTT.

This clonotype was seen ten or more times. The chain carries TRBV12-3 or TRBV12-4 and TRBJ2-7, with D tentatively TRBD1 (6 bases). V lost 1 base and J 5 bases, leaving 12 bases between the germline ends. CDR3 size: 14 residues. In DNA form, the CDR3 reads TGTGCCAGCAGTTTAGGCCAGGGGATCGACGAGCAGTACTTC. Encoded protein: CASSLGQGIDEQYF.

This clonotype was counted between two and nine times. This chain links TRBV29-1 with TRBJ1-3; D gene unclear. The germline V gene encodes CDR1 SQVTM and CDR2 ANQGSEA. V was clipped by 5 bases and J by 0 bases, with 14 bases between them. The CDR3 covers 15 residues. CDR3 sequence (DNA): TGCAGCGTTTCCTATTATACTTCCTCTGGAAACACCATATATTTT. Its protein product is CSVSYYTSSGNTIYF. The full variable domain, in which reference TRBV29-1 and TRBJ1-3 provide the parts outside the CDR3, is SAVISQKPSRDICQRGTSLTIQCQVDSQVTMMFWYRQQPGQSLTLIATANQGSEATYESGFVIDKFPISRPNLTFSTLTVSNMSPEDSSIYLCSVSYYTSSGNTIYFGEGSWLTVV.

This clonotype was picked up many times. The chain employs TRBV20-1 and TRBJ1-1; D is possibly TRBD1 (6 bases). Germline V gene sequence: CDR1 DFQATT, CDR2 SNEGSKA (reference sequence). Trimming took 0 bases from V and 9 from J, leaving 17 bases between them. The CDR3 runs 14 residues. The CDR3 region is CSARERGDQVQAFF. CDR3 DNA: TGCAGTGCTAGAGAAAGGGGGGATCAGGTGCAAGCTTTCTTT.

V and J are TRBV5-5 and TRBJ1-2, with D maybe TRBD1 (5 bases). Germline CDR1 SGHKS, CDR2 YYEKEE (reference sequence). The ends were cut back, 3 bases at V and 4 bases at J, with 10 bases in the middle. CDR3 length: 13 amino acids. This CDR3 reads CASSSIDSYGYTF. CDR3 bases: TGTGCCAGCAGCTCCATAGACAGCTATGGCTACACCTTC.

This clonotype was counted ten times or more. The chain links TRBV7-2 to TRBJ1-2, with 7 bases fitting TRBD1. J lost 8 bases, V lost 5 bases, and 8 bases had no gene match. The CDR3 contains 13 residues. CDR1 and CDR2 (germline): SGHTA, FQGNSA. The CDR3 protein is CASSPETGLGYTF. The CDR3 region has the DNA TGTGCCAGCAGCCCAGAGACAGGGTTGGGCTACACCTTC.

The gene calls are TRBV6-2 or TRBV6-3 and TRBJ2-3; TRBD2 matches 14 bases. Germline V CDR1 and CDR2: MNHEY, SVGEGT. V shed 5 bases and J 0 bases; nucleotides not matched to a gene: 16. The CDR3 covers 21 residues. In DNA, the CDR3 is TGTGCCAGCAGTACTAGGACAGCGGGACTAGCGGGGGTCCCTAGCACAGATACGCAGTATTTT. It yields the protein CASSTRTAGLAGVPSTDTQYF.

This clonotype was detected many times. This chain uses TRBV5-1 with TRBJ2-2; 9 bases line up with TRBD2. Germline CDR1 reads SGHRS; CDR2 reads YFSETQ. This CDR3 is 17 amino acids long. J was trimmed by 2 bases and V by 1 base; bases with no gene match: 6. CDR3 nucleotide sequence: TGCGCCAGCAGCTTGAGAGCGGGGGGCGGAAACACCGGGGAGCTGTTTTTT. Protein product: CASSLRAGGGNTGELFF.

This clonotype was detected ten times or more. CDR3 region: CSAGSGVLSGANVLTF. CDR3 DNA sequence: TGCAGTGCTGGTAGCGGGGTGCTCTCTGGGGCCAACGTCCTGACTTTC. The chain recombines TRBV20-1 with TRBJ2-6; 8 bases match TRBD2. CDR3 size: 16 residues. CDR1 is DFQATT and CDR2 is SNEGSKA in the germline V gene (reference sequence). J lost 0 bases, V lost 5 bases, and 6 bases had no gene match.

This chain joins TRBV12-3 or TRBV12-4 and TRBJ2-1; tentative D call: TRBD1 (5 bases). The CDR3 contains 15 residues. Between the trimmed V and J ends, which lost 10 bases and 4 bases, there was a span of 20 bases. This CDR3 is CATRPPRPGYNEQFF. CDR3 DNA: TGTGCCACTCGACCGCCGAGGCCAGGGTACAATGAGCAGTTCTTC.

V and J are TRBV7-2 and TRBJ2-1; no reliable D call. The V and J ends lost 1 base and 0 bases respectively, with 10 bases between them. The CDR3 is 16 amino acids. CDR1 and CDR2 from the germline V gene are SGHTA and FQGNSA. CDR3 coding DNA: TGTGCCAGCAGCTTAGGGCCCCCGGGCTCCTACAATGAGCAGTTCTTC. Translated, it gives CASSLGPPGSYNEQFF. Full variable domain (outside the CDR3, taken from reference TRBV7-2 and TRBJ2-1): GAGVSQSPSNKVTEKGKDVELRCDPISGHTALYWYRQSLGQGLEFLIYFQGNSAPDKSGLPSDRFSAERTGGSVSTLTIQRTQQEDSAVYLCASSLGPPGSYNEQFFGPGTRLTVL.

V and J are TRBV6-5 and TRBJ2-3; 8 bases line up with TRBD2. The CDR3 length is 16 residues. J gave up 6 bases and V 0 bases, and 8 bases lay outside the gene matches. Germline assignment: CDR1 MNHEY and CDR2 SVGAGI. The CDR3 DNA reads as TGTGCCAGCAGTTACTCTCGCGGGGGGCGAAAGGATACGCAGTATTTT. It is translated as CASSYSRGGRKDTQYF.

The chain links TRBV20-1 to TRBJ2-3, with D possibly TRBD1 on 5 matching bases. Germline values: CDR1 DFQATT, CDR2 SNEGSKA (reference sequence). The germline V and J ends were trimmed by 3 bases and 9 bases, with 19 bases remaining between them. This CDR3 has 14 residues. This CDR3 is CSASQAMRRGTQYF. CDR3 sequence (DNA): TGCAGTGCTAGCCAGGCGATGCGAAGGGGCACGCAGTATTTT.